The sequence of this T cell receptor beta chain was determined in a study of blood T cell repertoires in COVID-19. Study processing details: It was from reference gene primer amplification that nucleated cell counts were estimated. Produced via immunoSEQ multiplex PCR; TCRdb's table is partial and in-frame only. V and J calls and clone size are copied from that table; D and trimming were computed from the DNA. Altogether tens of thousands of clones are present, roughly four fifths being singletons, with the ten largest covering less than 4.5%. The junction had 6 bases not matched to a gene; V was cut back by 1 base and J by 4 bases. The CDR3 sequence is 16 residues long. From germline, CDR1 is SGHRS and CDR2 YFSETQ.

The V call is TRBV5-1, the J call TRBJ1-3, with 9 bases that match TRBD1. This clonotype was obtained from a man aged 60-69 years with acute or convalescent COVID-19. The sample was peripheral blood. CDR3 sequence: CASSLYGTGTGNTIYF. The DNA for the CDR3 is TGCGCCAGCAGCTTGTACGGGACAGGGACAGGAAACACCATATATTTT.